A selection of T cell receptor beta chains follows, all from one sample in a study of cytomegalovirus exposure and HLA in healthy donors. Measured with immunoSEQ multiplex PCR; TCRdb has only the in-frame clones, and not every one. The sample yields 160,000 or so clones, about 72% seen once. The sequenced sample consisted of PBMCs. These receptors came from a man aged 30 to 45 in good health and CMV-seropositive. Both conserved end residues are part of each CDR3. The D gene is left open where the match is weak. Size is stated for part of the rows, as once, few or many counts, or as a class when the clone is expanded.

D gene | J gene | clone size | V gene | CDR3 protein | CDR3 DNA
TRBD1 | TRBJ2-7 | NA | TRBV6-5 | CASSYSRKGANEQYF | TGTGCCAGCAGTTACTCGCGGAAGGGGGCAAACGAGCAGTACTTC
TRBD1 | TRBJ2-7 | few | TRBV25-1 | CASRSTGDEQYF | TGTGCCAGCAGGTCAACAGGGGACGAGCAGTACTTC
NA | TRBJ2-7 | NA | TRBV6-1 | CASSELRELYEQYF | TGTGCCAGCAGTGAACTCAGGGAACTCTACGAGCAGTACTTC
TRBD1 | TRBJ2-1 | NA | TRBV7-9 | CASSSLAGQVFYNEQFF | TGTGCCAGCAGCTCCCTGGCGGGACAGGTGTTCTACAATGAGCAGTTCTTC
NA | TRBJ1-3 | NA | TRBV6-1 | CASSEATGSGNTIYF | TGTGCCAGCAGTGAAGCAACGGGCTCTGGAAACACCATATATTTT
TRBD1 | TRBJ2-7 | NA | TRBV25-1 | CASSEVTGGPYEQYF | TGTGCCAGCAGTGAGGTGACAGGGGGGCCCTACGAGCAGTACTTC
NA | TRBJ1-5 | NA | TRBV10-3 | CAISPGRYSNQPQHF | TGTGCCATCAGTCCGGGAAGATATAGCAATCAGCCCCAGCATTTT
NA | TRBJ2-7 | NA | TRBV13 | CASSLRRSGYEQYF | TGTGCCAGCAGCTTAAGGCGCTCCGGGTACGAGCAGTACTTC
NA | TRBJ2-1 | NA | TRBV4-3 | CASSQESGYNEQFF | TGCGCCAGCAGCCAAGAATCCGGGTACAATGAGCAGTTCTTC
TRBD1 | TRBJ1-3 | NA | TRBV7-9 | CATTDRRRNTIYF | TGTGCCACCACGGACAGGCGGAGAAACACCATATATTTT
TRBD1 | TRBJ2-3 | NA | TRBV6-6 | CASRRQGAGDTQYF | TGTGCCAGCAGACGACAGGGGGCGGGAGATACGCAGTATTTT
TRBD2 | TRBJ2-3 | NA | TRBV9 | CASSPGLVVGTQYF | TGTGCCAGCAGCCCAGGACTAGTCGTTGGAACGCAGTATTTT
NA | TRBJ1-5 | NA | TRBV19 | CASTGDRNQPQHF | TGTGCCAGTACAGGGGATAGGAATCAGCCCCAGCATTTT
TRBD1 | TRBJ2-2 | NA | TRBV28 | CASSRGQGRTGELFF | TGTGCCAGCAGCAGAGGACAGGGGCGCACCGGGGAGCTGTTTTTT
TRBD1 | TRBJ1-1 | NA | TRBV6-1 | CASLDRLNTEAFF | TGTGCCAGCCTGGACAGGCTGAACACTGAAGCTTTCTTT
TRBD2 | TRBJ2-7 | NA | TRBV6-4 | CASSELADSSYEQYF | TGTGCCAGCAGTGAACTAGCGGACTCCTCCTACGAGCAGTACTTC
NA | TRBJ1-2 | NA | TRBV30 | CALRRGTNYGYTF | TGTGCCTTAAGAAGGGGGACTAACTATGGCTACACCTTC
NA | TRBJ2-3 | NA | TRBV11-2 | CASSLVAGFHTDTQYF | TGTGCCAGCAGCTTAGTGGCGGGGTTTCACACAGATACGCAGTATTTT
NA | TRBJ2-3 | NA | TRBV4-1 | CASSISGADTQYF | TGCGCCAGCAGCATTTCGGGGGCAGATACGCAGTATTTT
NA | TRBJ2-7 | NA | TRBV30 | CAWSGVDYEQYF | TGTGCCTGGTCCGGGGTCGACTACGAGCAGTACTTC
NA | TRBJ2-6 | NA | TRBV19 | CASAEGSGANVLTF | TGTGCCAGCGCGGAGGGATCCGGGGCCAACGTCCTGACTTTC
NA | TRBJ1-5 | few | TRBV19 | CASSMGLWISNQPQHF | TGTGCCAGTAGTATGGGGCTATGGATTAGCAATCAGCCCCAGCATTTT
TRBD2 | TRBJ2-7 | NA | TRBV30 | CAWSWTSGAYEQYF | TGTGCCTGGAGTTGGACTAGCGGGGCCTACGAGCAGTACTTC
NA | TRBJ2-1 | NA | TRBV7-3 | CASSSFKGLSYNEQFF | TGTGCCAGCAGCTCGTTTAAGGGGCTCTCCTACAATGAGCAGTTCTTC
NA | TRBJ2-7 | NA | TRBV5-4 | CASTIDRTYEQYF | TGTGCCAGCACCATCGACAGGACCTACGAGCAGTACTTC
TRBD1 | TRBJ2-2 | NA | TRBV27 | CASSLRGRDTGELFF | TGTGCCAGCAGTTTAAGGGGGCGCGACACCGGGGAGCTGTTTTTT
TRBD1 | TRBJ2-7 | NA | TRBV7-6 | CASSYDDRVSEQYF | TGTGCCAGCAGCTACGACGACAGGGTATCCGAGCAGTACTTC
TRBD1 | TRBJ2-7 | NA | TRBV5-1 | CASSGDREYEQYF | TGCGCCAGCAGCGGGGACAGGGAATACGAGCAGTACTTC
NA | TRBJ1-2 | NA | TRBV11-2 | CASSSSRDTFYGYTF | TGTGCCAGCAGTTCATCCCGGGACACGTTCTATGGCTACACCTTC
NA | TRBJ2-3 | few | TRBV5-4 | CASSSKGLWDTQYF | TGTGCCAGCAGCTCCAAGGGACTTTGGGATACGCAGTATTTT
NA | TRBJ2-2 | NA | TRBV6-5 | CASSLQVSGELFF | TGTGCCAGCAGTCTCCAGGTCTCCGGGGAGCTGTTTTTT
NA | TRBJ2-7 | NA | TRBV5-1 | CASRNQGGLYEQYF | TGCGCCAGCAGAAATCAGGGGGGATTGTACGAGCAGTACTTC
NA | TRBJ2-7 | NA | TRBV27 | CASSFGGPEQYF | TGTGCCAGCAGTTTCGGAGGGCCCGAGCAGTACTTC
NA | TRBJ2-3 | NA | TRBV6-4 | CASSRTVSSTDTQYF | TGTGCCAGCAGTCGGACAGTGTCTAGCACAGATACGCAGTATTTT
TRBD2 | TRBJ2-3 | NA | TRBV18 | CASSPRSGEADTQYF | TGTGCCAGCTCACCACGTAGCGGGGAGGCAGATACGCAGTATTTT
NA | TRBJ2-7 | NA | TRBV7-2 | CASTPWGVYEQYF | TGTGCCAGCACCCCCTGGGGGGTCTACGAGCAGTACTTC
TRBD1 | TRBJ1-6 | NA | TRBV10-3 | CAISRQGGDSPLHF | TGTGCCATCAGCCGACAGGGGGGGGATTCACCCCTCCACTTT
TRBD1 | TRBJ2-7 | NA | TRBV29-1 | CSVRDSPPYEQYF | TGCAGCGTCCGGGACAGCCCTCCCTACGAGCAGTACTTC
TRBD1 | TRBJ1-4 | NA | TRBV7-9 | CASSLPRGDEKLFF | TGTGCCAGCAGCTTACCCAGGGGGGATGAAAAACTGTTTTTT
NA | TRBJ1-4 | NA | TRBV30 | CAWSPGGGRNEKLFF | TGTGCCTGGAGCCCCGGCGGGGGAAGGAATGAAAAACTGTTTTTT
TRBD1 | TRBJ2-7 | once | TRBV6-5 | CASTGTGSYEQYF | TGTGCCAGTACCGGGACAGGGTCCTACGAGCAGTACTTC
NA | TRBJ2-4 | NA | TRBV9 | CASSSLGDTNIQYF | TGTGCCAGCAGCTCCCTAGGTGATACAAACATTCAGTACTTC
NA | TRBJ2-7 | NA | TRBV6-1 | CASGTVGAYEQYF | TGTGCCAGCGGCACGGTAGGGGCCTACGAGCAGTACTTC
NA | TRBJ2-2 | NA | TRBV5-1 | CASSLQGITGGELFF | TGCGCCAGCAGCTTGCAGGGGATCACAGGCGGGGAGCTGTTTTTT
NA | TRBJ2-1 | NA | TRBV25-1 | CASSIGGIDEQFF | TGTGCCAGCAGCATCGGAGGGATCGATGAGCAGTTCTTC
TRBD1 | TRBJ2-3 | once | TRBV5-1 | CASSQGAGLRDTDTQYF | TGCGCCAGCAGTCAGGGGGCAGGATTAAGGGACACAGATACGCAGTATTTT
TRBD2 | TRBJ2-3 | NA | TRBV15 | CATSGQRGQHTQYF | TGTGCCACCAGTGGGCAGCGGGGGCAACATACGCAGTATTTT
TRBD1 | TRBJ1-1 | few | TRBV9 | CASSPPGQGNTEAFF | TGTGCCAGCAGCCCACCCGGACAGGGGAACACTGAAGCTTTCTTT
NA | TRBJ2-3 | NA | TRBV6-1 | CASSEGRGGTDTQYF | TGTGCCAGCAGTGAGGGCAGGGGCGGCACAGATACGCAGTATTTT
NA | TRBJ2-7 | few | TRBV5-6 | CASSLDRAYEQYF | TGTGCCAGCAGCTTGGACAGGGCCTACGAGCAGTACTTC
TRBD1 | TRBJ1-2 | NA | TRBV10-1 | CASSRDRDYGYTF | TGCGCCAGCAGCCGGGACAGGGACTATGGCTACACCTTC
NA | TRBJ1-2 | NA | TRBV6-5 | CASSYHGLSWGYGYTF | TGTGCCAGCAGTTACCACGGACTCTCCTGGGGCTATGGCTACACCTTC
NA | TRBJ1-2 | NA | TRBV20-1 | CSAFQGYGYTF | TGCAGTGCTTTCCAGGGGTATGGCTACACCTTC
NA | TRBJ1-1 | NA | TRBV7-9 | CASSRQTEAFF | TGTGCCAGCAGTCGTCAGACAGAAGCTTTCTTT
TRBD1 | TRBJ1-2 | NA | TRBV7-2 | CASSVTGTGIGYTF | TGTGCCAGCAGCGTCACCGGGACAGGTATTGGCTACACCTTC